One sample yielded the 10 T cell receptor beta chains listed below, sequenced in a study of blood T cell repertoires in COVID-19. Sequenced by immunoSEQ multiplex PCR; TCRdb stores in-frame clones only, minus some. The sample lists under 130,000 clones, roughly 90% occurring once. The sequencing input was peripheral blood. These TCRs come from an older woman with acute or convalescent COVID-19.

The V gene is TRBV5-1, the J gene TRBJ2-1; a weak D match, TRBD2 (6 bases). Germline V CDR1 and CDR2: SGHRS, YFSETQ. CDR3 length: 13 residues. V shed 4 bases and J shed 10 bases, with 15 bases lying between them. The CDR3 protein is CASSADWAGEQFF. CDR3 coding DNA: TGCGCCAGCAGCGCGGACTGGGCGGGGGAGCAGTTCTTC.

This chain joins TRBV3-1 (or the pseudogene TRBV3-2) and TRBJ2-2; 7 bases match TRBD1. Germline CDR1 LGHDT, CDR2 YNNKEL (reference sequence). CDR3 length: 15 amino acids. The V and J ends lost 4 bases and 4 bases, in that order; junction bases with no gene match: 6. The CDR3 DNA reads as TGTGCCAGCAGCCTCAGGGGACAGACCACCGGGGAGCTGTTTTTT. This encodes CASSLRGQTTGELFF.

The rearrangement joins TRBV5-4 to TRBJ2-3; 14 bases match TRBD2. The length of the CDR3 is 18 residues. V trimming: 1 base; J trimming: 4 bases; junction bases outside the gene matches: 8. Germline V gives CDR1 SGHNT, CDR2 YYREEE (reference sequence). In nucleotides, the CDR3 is TGTGCCAGCAGCTTGCCCGGGACTAGCGGGAGCGGGGCAGATACGCAGTATTTT. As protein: CASSLPGTSGSGADTQYF.

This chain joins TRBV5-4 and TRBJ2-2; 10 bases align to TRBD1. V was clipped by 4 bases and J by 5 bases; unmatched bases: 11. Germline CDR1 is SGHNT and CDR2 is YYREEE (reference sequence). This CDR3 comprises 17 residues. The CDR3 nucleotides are TGTGCCAGCAGCCCAAAGGGACAGGGGTTGGGTACCGGGGAGCTGTTTTTT. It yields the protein CASSPKGQGLGTGELFF.

For the CDR3, the DNA is TGTGCCAGTAGTATAACCCCGCGCACTGAAGCTTTCTTT. It translates to CASSITPRTEAFF. The chain joins TRBV19 to TRBJ1-1; D ambiguous. Trimming left V 2 bases short and J 4 bases short, with 8 bases between. This CDR3 region has 13 residues. CDR1 and CDR2 (germline): LNHDA, SQIVND (reference sequence).

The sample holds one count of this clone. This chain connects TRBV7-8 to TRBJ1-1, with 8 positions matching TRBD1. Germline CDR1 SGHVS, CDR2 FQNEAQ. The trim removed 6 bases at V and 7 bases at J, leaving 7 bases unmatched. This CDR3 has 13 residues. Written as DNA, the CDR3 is TGTGCCAGCAGGCGCAGGGGGCAGGGTGAAGCTTTCTTT. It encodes CASRRRGQGEAFF. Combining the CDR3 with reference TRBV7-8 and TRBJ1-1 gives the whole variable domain GAGVSQSPRYKVAKRGQDVALRCDPISGHVSLFWYQQALGQGPEFLTYFQNEAQLDKSGLPSDRFFAERPEGSVSTLKIQRTQQEDSAVYLCASRRRGQGEAFFGQGTRLTVV.

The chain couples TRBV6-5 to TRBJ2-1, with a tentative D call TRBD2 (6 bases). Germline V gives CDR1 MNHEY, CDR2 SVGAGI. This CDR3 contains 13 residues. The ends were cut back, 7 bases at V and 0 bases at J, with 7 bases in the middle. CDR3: CASNGGSYNEQFF. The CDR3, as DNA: TGTGCCAGCAACGGGGGCTCCTACAATGAGCAGTTCTTC.

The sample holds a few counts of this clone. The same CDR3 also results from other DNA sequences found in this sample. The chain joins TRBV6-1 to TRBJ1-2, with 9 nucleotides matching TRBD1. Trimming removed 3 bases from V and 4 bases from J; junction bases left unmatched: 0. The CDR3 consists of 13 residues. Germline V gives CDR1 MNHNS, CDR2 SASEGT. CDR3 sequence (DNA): TGTGCCAGCAGTGAGGGACAGGGCTATGGCTACACCTTC. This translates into CASSEGQGYGYTF.

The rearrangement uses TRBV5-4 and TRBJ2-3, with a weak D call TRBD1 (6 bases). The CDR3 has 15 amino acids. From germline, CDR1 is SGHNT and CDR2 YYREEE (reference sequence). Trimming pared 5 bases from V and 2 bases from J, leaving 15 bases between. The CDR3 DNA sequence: TGTGCCAGCAGTCGTCCGGGACAACTCACAGATACGCAGTATTTT. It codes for CASSRPGQLTDTQYF.

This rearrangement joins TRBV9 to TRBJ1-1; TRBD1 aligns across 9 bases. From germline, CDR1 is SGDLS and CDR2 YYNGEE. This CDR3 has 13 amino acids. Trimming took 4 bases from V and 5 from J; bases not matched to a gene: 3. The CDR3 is CASSPQGATEAFF. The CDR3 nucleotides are TGTGCCAGCAGCCCACAGGGGGCAACTGAAGCTTTCTTT.